This TCR beta chain is from a study of T-cell memory formation after mild COVID-19. Broader study findings: Some SARS-CoV-2-responding clones were already detected in memory before infection. There was no confirmation that second-wave clones peaking on day 37 were SARS-CoV-2 specific. Contracting clones, day 15 to 85, had balanced CD4/CD8, and later expanders favored CD4+.

5'RACE primed from the constant segment yielded TCR alpha and TCR beta cDNA libraries bearing sample barcodes and UMIs. Using its own MiXCR run on the 5' RACE reads, TCRdb lists one record per CDR3 protein. This sample yields some 290,000 distinct CDR3 sequences, of which about 17% are seen a single time; 22% belongs to the top ten. Points on this clonotype: What it binds is not known.

The sequence was obtained from a man aged 18-30 years who had mild COVID-19 (a few samples of this study predate the infection). Cell type and time point are not known. Sequencing input: PBMCs or a T cell subset sorted from them (not recorded which).

This chain's CDR3 is CASSVAGGNEQFF. In nucleotides, the CDR3 is TGTGCCAGCAGCGTAGCAGGGGGCAATGAGCAGTTCTTC. The gene calls are TRBV9 and TRBJ2-1; 7 bases are shared with TRBD1. This CDR3 is 13 amino acids long. Germline V gives CDR1 SGDLS, CDR2 YYNGEE. With 0 bases clipped from V and 6 bases from J, the junction kept 0 bases outside the gene matches.